Below, 16 T cell receptor beta chains from the same sample are listed, as sequenced in a study of early stage breast cancer tumors. TCRdb's copy holds only in-frame clones and misses some; the assay was immunoSEQ multiplex PCR. The repertoire has 8,500 to 10,000 clones, 78% of them found once; the top ten carry approximately 8.8%. Sequenced: normal breast tissue next to the tumor. Source of these receptors: a person in their forties with breast cancer.

V is TRBV10-3 and J is TRBJ2-3, with a possible D match to TRBD1 (6 bases). This CDR3 region has 17 residues. V shed 0 bases and J shed 6 bases, with 19 bases lying between them. Germline V gene data show CDR1 as ENHRY and CDR2 as SYGVKD. The CDR3, as DNA: TGTGCCATCAGTGAGTCAAGGGGGTCCGGACAGTCGGATACGCAGTATTTT. It translates to CAISESRGSGQSDTQYF.

This clone was detected a few times. The genes are TRBV15 and TRBJ2-1; TRBD2 agrees at 8 bases. CDR1 and CDR2 from the germline V gene are LNHNV and YYDKDF (reference sequence). The ends lost 5 bases at V and 8 bases at J; junction bases unmatched: 11. This CDR3 has 15 amino acids. CDR3 sequence reads: CATSPSGLAVDEQFF. Here the CDR3 DNA reads TGTGCCACCAGCCCCTCTGGACTAGCCGTCGATGAGCAGTTCTTC.

The J gene is TRBJ2-7, the V gene TRBV16, with 9 bases aligning to TRBD1. The CDR3 contains 16 residues. Per germline, CDR1 KGHSY and CDR2 FQNENV. The V segment lost 0 bases and the J segment 5 bases; nucleotides outside the gene matches: 8. CDR3 nucleotides: TGTGCCAGCAGCCAATCCATCGGGGACAGGGTCAACGAGCAGTACTTC. Amino acids: CASSQSIGDRVNEQYF. The whole variable domain, remainder taken from reference TRBV16 and TRBJ2-7, is GEEVAQTPKHLVRGEGQKAKLYCAPIKGHSYVFWYQQVLKNEFKFLISFQNENVFDETGMPKERFSAKCLPNSPCSLEIQATKLEDSAVYFCASSQSIGDRVNEQYFGPGTRLTVT.

In the case of this clone: The same CDR3 arises from other DNA sequences in this sample as well. The chain joins TRBV4-1 to TRBJ1-1; maybe TRBD1 (5 bases). Germline-derived CDR1 and CDR2 are MGHRA and YSYEKL. CDR3 length: 16 amino acids. V was cut by 1 base and J by 1 base, with 13 bases left in between. CDR3 in DNA: TGCGCCAGCAGCCAAGTACCCCCAGGGAGGAACACTGAAGCTTTCTTT. Translation gives CASSQVPPGRNTEAFF.

The chain combines TRBV19 with TRBJ2-7, with 15 bases lining up with TRBD2. The CDR3 is 15 residues long. With 6 bases clipped from V and 4 bases from J, the junction kept 4 bases outside the gene matches. Germline CDR1 and CDR2: LNHDA and SQIVND (reference sequence). For the CDR3, the DNA is TGTGCCAGTAGCCGGGGACTAGCGGGAGGATACGAGCAGTACTTC. Its translation: CASSRGLAGGYEQYF.

The chain carries TRBV19 and TRBJ1-2; D not resolved. In germline, CDR1 is LNHDA, CDR2 SQIVND (reference sequence). CDR3 length: 12 residues. The V end was cut by 3 bases, the J end by 5 bases, with 7 bases between. This CDR3 reads CASSMQLYGYTF. For the CDR3, the DNA is TGTGCCAGTAGTATGCAGTTATATGGCTACACCTTC.

This rearrangement joins TRBV5-4 to TRBJ2-7; 9 nucleotides agree with TRBD2. This CDR3 has 15 amino acids. Trimming removed 2 bases from V and 3 bases from J; junction bases left unmatched: 6. Per the germline V gene, CDR1 is SGHNT and CDR2 is YYREEE (reference sequence). Here the CDR3 reads CASSFGTSPGYEQYF. The CDR3 region has the DNA TGTGCCAGCAGCTTCGGGACTAGCCCTGGCTACGAGCAGTACTTC. Variable domain in full (rest from reference TRBV5-4 and TRBJ2-7): ETGVTQSPTHLIKTRGQQVTLRCSSQSGHNTVSWYQQALGQGPQFIFQYYREEENGRGNFPPRFSGLQFPNYSSELNVNALELDDSALYLCASSFGTSPGYEQYFGPGTRLTVT.

The chain joins TRBV6-4 to TRBJ2-5; the match to TRBD1 covers 9 bases. Germline assignment: CDR1 MRHNA and CDR2 SNTAGT. The CDR3 consists of 15 residues. With 4 bases clipped from V and 3 bases from J, the junction kept 6 bases outside the gene matches. The CDR3 region is CASSAPRTGEETQYF. CDR3 DNA: TGTGCCAGCAGTGCTCCCCGGACAGGGGAAGAGACCCAGTACTTC.

This chain connects TRBV7-9 to TRBJ2-1; D tentatively fits TRBD1 or TRBD2 (6 bases each). Per germline, CDR1 SEHNR and CDR2 FQNEAQ (reference sequence). This CDR3 spans 16 amino acids. V was shortened by 1 base and J by 0 bases, with 10 bases between the two germline ends. CDR3 DNA sequence: TGTGCCAGCAGCTTAGGTGGGGGGCGCTCCTACAATGAGCAGTTCTTC. The encoded protein is CASSLGGGRSYNEQFF. Full variable domain (missing parts from reference TRBV7-9 and TRBJ2-1): DTGVSQNPRHKITKRGQNVTFRCDPISEHNRLYWYRQTLGQGPEFLTYFQNEAQLEKSRLLSDRFSAERPKGSFSTLEIQRTEQGDSAMYLCASSLGGGRSYNEQFFGPGTRLTVL.

V and J are TRBV5-1 and TRBJ1-2; 7 positions agree with TRBD1. This CDR3 comprises 18 residues. The V gene's germline CDR1 is SGHRS and CDR2 YFSETQ. V lost 1 base, J lost 1 base, and 13 bases stayed unmatched. The CDR3 sequence is CASSLPEAGQAYNYGYTF. The CDR3 DNA is TGCGCCAGCAGCTTGCCTGAGGCCGGACAGGCTTATAACTATGGCTACACCTTC. The whole variable domain, remainder taken from reference TRBV5-1 and TRBJ1-2, is KAGVTQTPRYLIKTRGQQVTLSCSPISGHRSVSWYQQTPGQGLQFLFEYFSETQRNKGNFPGRFSGRQFSNSRSEMNVSTLELGDSALYLCASSLPEAGQAYNYGYTFGSGTRLTVV.

The J gene is TRBJ1-1, the V gene TRBV5-1; 7 nucleotides match TRBD1. This CDR3 is built from 14 residues. CDR1 and CDR2 (germline): SGHRS, YFSETQ. Losses at the gene ends were 4 bases for V and 1 base for J; bases not matched to a gene: 4. In DNA form, the CDR3 reads TGCGCCAGCAGCCCCTCAGGGGGGAACACTGAAGCTTTCTTT. Its translation: CASSPSGGNTEAFF.

The CDR3 is CASNSKVSRTGPKLNYGYTF. The CDR3 coding sequence is TGTGCCAGTAACTCTAAGGTATCACGGACAGGACCTAAGCTAAACTATGGCTACACCTTC. This chain links TRBV19 with TRBJ1-2; 7 bases map to TRBD1. The V gene end was trimmed by 7 bases and the J gene end by 2 bases; junction bases not matched to a gene: 25. Germline V gives CDR1 LNHDA, CDR2 SQIVND (reference sequence). This CDR3 has 20 residues.

The genes are TRBV5-4 and TRBJ2-7, with TRBD2 matching over 11 bases. Losses at the gene ends were 4 bases for V and 5 bases for J; bases not matched to a gene: 8. The CDR3 extends over 15 amino acids. The germline gives CDR1 SGHNT, CDR2 YYREEE (reference sequence). CDR3 sequence: CASSLSGRAPHEQYF. DNA of the CDR3: TGTGCCAGCAGCCTTAGCGGGAGGGCCCCCCACGAGCAGTACTTC.

This chain links TRBV6-1 with TRBJ2-7; D uncertain. Trimming stripped 2 bases from V and 2 bases from J, with 7 bases between. Germline loops: CDR1 MNHNS, CDR2 SASEGT. The CDR3 totals 13 residues. CDR3 protein: CASSETFTYEQYF. The CDR3 nucleotides read TGTGCCAGCAGTGAAACGTTTACCTACGAGCAGTACTTC.

This clone was detected a few times. The rearrangement links TRBV7-8 to TRBJ2-3; 8 nucleotides match TRBD2. V lost 2 bases to trimming and J lost 5 bases; unmatched junction nucleotides: 15. CDR3 size: 18 residues. The germline gives CDR1 SGHVS, CDR2 FQNEAQ. CDR3 coding DNA: TGTGCCAGCAGCTTAAAGAACAGGGCGGGAGGCCTGGAAGATACGCAGTATTTT. Translating it yields CASSLKNRAGGLEDTQYF.

The V and J genes are TRBV19 and TRBJ1-1, with 7 bases aligning to TRBD1. Germline V gene lookup returns CDR1 LNHDA and CDR2 SQIVND (reference sequence). After removal of 4 bases from V and 1 base from J, the junction contained 9 bases not matched to a gene. This CDR3 has 16 residues. Written as DNA, the CDR3 is TGTGCCAGTAGTAACCCGACAGGGAGGACGAACACTGAAGCTTTCTTT. Residues: CASSNPTGRTNTEAFF.